These 22 T cell receptor beta chains were all obtained from the same sample, sequenced in a study of molecular identifiers for immune sequencing clone quantification. Each CDR3 protein is one row after TCRdb ran MiXCR on the PCR reads. This repertoire shows some 590,000 distinct CDR3 sequences, around 25% found once; its top ten account for roughly 0.83%. Source material: naive CD8+ T cells from blood, with Jurkat cell RNA spiked in. Noted subset: FACS-sorted CD8+CD4-CCR7+CD45RA+ naive T cells. The receptors were gathered from a human donor in good health. Some libraries in this study had Jurkat cell RNA spiked in.

This clonotype was counted between two and nine times. The chain joins TRBV20-1 to TRBJ1-5, with D perhaps TRBD1 (5 bases). Per germline, CDR1 DFQATT and CDR2 SNEGSKA (reference sequence). The V and J ends lost 3 bases and 9 bases respectively, with 24 bases between them. There are 16 residues in the CDR3. CDR3 in amino acids: CSASGPGTQSFWPQHF. CDR3 bases: TGCAGTGCTAGTGGTCCCGGGACGCAGAGTTTTTGGCCCCAGCATTTT.

This clonotype was seen ten or more times. The CDR3 spells CASSRSDSNQPQHF. In DNA form, the CDR3 reads TGTGCCAGCAGCCGCTCGGATAGCAATCAGCCCCAGCATTTT. The gene calls are TRBV7-9 and TRBJ1-5; D unresolved. The CDR3 length is 14 residues. Deletions cut 5 bases from V and 0 bases from J, with 8 bases between. CDR1 SEHNR and CDR2 FQNEAQ come from the germline V gene (reference sequence).

A single count supports this clonotype. This chain uses TRBV7-2 with TRBJ2-5; 14 bases are shared with TRBD2. Per the germline V gene, CDR1 is SGHTA and CDR2 is FQGNSA. Trimming cost V 4 bases and J 1 base; bases outside gene matches: 11. The CDR3 length is 19 residues. The CDR3 loop is CASSSSPGTSGGLQETQYF. As DNA, the CDR3 is TGTGCCAGCAGCTCCTCTCCGGGGACTAGCGGGGGCCTCCAAGAGACCCAGTACTTC.

At least ten counts were recorded for this clonotype. Written as DNA, the CDR3 is TGTGCCAGCAGCTTGGAGGGCTGGCAGCCCCAGCATTTT. This gives the protein CASSLEGWQPQHF. The chain combines TRBV7-6 with TRBJ1-5, with D hard to call. V lost 3 bases and J lost 7, with 10 bases in between. The germline V gene has CDR1 SGHVS and CDR2 FNYEAQ. This CDR3 contains 13 residues.

This clonotype was seen ten or more times. V is TRBV7-2 and J is TRBJ2-7; no reliable D call. V dropped 4 bases and J dropped 2 bases, with 6 bases sitting between them. CDR1 and CDR2 from the germline V gene are SGHTA and FQGNSA. This CDR3 is 12 amino acids long. The CDR3 nucleotides read TGTGCCAGCAGCTCGGCACCCTACGAGCAGTACTTC. The encoded protein is CASSSAPYEQYF.

A few counts support this clonotype. A much larger clone differs from this one at a single base, so this may be a read error. V usage is TRBV7-9 and J usage is TRBJ1-5; a possible D gene is TRBD1 (5 bases). The V and J ends lost 6 bases and 2 bases respectively, with 20 bases between them. Germline V gives CDR1 SEHNR, CDR2 FQNEAQ (reference sequence). CDR3 length: 17 amino acids. The CDR3 DNA is TGTGCCAGCAGTTCAGCCGGGGGACCTTATGGCAATCAGCCCCAGCATTTT. The encoded protein is CASSSAGGPYGNQPQHF.

Details on this clonotype: A much larger clone is a single base away; this may be a read error. The V call is TRBV4-2, the J call TRBJ2-7, with 8 bases that match TRBD1. Germline lookup yields CDR1 LGHNA and CDR2 YNFKEQ. CDR3 length equals 17 residues. V dropped 1 base and J dropped 3; count of bases not matched to a gene: 11. CDR3 in DNA: TGTGCCAGCAGCCAAGGAGGGTCGCAGGGGGCGGACTACGAGCAGTACTTC. Residues: CASSQGGSQGADYEQYF.

The table lists this clonotype with many counts. The chain joins TRBV2 to TRBJ1-1, with TRBD1 matching 9 bases. From germline, CDR1 is SNHLY and CDR2 FYNNEI. V shed 7 bases, J shed 3 bases, and the junction held 3 bases outside the gene matches. The CDR3 loop spans 13 amino acids. In DNA form, the CDR3 reads TGTGCCAGCATCACAGGGGGCTACACTGAAGCTTTCTTT. Amino acids: CASITGGYTEAFF.

This clonotype has a count of ten or more. The J gene is TRBJ2-3, the V gene TRBV6-5; possibly TRBD1 for D (5 bases). The CDR3 extends over 14 amino acids. Trimming took off 6 bases at V and 2 bases at J, with 12 bases between the two ends. CDR1 is MNHEY, CDR2 SVGAGI, per germline. CDR3 bases: TGTGCCAGCAGGCCTCTTGGGGCCACAGATACGCAGTATTTT. Encoded protein: CASRPLGATDTQYF.

The chain has TRBV6-8 and TRBJ1-2; D may be TRBD1 (6 bases). The CDR3 sequence is 11 residues long. The germline V gene has CDR1 MNHGY and CDR2 SAAAGT. V gave up 6 bases and J gave up 8 bases, with 10 bases separating them. Here the CDR3 DNA reads TGTGCCAGCAGCAAAGGGGGGGGCTACACCTTC. This translates into CASSKGGGYTF.

The V gene is TRBV2, the J gene TRBJ2-5; D uncertain. Looked up from germline, CDR1 is SNHLY and CDR2 is FYNNEI. V was clipped by 8 bases and J by 4 bases, with 11 bases between them. The CDR3 spans 12 residues. DNA of the CDR3: TGTGCCAGCGAGGTGGTCCGAGAGACCCAGTACTTC. It codes for CASEVVRETQYF.

Note on this clonotype: It may be a read error: a sequence one base away is much more abundant. The chain's CDR3 is CASSEPVARGGYEQYF. CDR3 bases: TGTGCCAGCAGTGAACCCGTGGCGCGGGGGGGGTACGAGCAGTACTTC. The chain carries TRBV25-1 and TRBJ2-7, with 9 bases matching TRBD2. The V gene's germline CDR1 is MGHDK and CDR2 SYGVNS. The V segment lost 2 bases and the J segment 4 bases; nucleotides outside the gene matches: 9. The length of the CDR3 is 16 residues.

This clonotype was counted many times. J is TRBJ1-5 and V is TRBV6-2 or TRBV6-3; 7 nucleotides agree with TRBD1. The CDR3 contains 14 residues. The germline V gene encodes CDR1 MNHEY and CDR2 SVGEGT. V shed 5 bases and J 6 bases; nucleotides not matched to a gene: 7. The CDR3 region is CASSTLTGSQPQHF. The CDR3 DNA sequence: TGTGCCAGCAGTACCCTGACAGGGAGTCAGCCCCAGCATTTT.

As concerns this clonotype: A read error may account for a junction end that differs from germline. The chain is built from TRBV6-5 and TRBJ1-1; perhaps TRBD1 as D (6 bases). Germline CDR1 is MNHEY and CDR2 is SVGAGI. The CDR3 spans 17 residues. This CDR3 is CASSYSMAGAQNTEALF. The CDR3 DNA is TGTGCCAGCAGTTACTCGATGGCAGGGGCACAGAACACTGAAGCTTTGTTT.

This chain links TRBV20-1 with TRBJ2-3; TRBD2 matches at 12 bases. CDR3 length: 17 amino acids. In germline, CDR1 is DFQATT, CDR2 SNEGSKA (reference sequence). Trimming took 2 bases from V and 4 from J; bases not matched to a gene: 10. The CDR3 DNA follows: TGCAGTGCTAGACCAACTAGCGGGGGGATGGTGTCAGATACGCAGTATTTT. Protein sequence: CSARPTSGGMVSDTQYF.

This clonotype was seen at least ten times. The chain is built from TRBV20-1 and TRBJ2-7; no firm D call. Between the trimmed V and J ends, which lost 0 bases and 1 base, there was a span of 16 bases. This CDR3 region has 16 residues. From germline, CDR1 is DFQATT and CDR2 SNEGSKA (reference sequence). The CDR3 nucleotides read TGCAGTGCTAGAGATATGGACCCGCTAACGTCCTACGAGCAGTACTTC. This translates into CSARDMDPLTSYEQYF.

This clonotype was counted at least ten times. The rearrangement links TRBV5-6 to TRBJ2-3; 10 bases agree with TRBD2. CDR1 is SGHDT and CDR2 is YYEEEE in the germline V gene. V gave up 0 bases and J gave up 3 bases; unmatched junction bases: 7. The CDR3 is made up of 17 amino acids. The CDR3: CASSLEAGGLGTDTQYF. CDR3 nucleotides: TGTGCCAGCAGCTTGGAAGCGGGGGGGCTAGGGACAGATACGCAGTATTTT.

On this clonotype: Possible read error: a much larger clone is one base away. This rearrangement joins TRBV7-9 to TRBJ1-1; D is possibly TRBD1 (5 bases). The germline V gene encodes CDR1 SEHNR and CDR2 FQNEAQ (reference sequence). Between the trimmed V and J ends, which lost 7 bases and 1 base, there was a span of 16 bases. This CDR3 comprises 15 residues. The CDR3 reads CASIFGRGENTEAFF. CDR3 DNA: TGTGCCAGCATCTTCGGCCGGGGGGAGAACACTGAAGCTTTCTTT.

V and J are TRBV6-2 or TRBV6-3 and TRBJ2-1; 11 bases are a match to TRBD2. This CDR3 is 16 amino acids long. V shed 2 bases and J 8 bases; nucleotides not matched to a gene: 8. Germline V gene data show CDR1 as MNHEY and CDR2 as SVGEGT. Here the CDR3 reads CASSYRLAGRSDEQFF. CDR3 bases: TGTGCCAGCAGTTACCGACTAGCGGGAAGGTCCGATGAGCAGTTCTTC.

The rearrangement joins TRBV10-2 to TRBJ2-5; 7 positions match TRBD2. The CDR3 contains 16 residues. J lost 1 base, V lost 7 bases, and 12 bases had no gene match. Germline V gene data show CDR1 as WSHSY and CDR2 as SAAADI. The CDR3 loop reads CASMLGRGGGQETQYF. The CDR3 DNA reads TGCGCCAGCATGTTGGGTCGTGGCGGGGGCCAAGAGACCCAGTACTTC.

This clonotype was seen repeatedly, ten times or more. The CDR3 reads CASSPWTGYMNTEAFF. CDR3 nucleotide sequence: TGTGCCAGCAGCCCATGGACAGGGTACATGAACACTGAAGCTTTCTTT. The J gene is TRBJ1-1, the V gene TRBV14, with 8 bases aligning to TRBD1. V dropped 4 bases and J dropped 0; count of bases not matched to a gene: 7. This CDR3 is built from 16 residues. Germline V gene sequence: CDR1 SGHDN, CDR2 FVKESK.

About this clonotype itself: Since no conserved phenylalanine or tryptophan closes the CDR3, a read error is the likely cause. This CDR3 reads CASSYGTNSYEQYL. The CDR3 DNA reads TGTGCCAGCAGTTACGGGACGAACTCCTACGAGCAGTACCTC. The V and J genes are TRBV6-5 and TRBJ2-7, with D tentatively TRBD1 or TRBD2 (5 bases each). The V end was cut by 2 bases, the J end by 0 bases, with 8 bases between. The CDR3 length is 14 residues. Germline CDR1 MNHEY, CDR2 SVGAGI.